This T cell receptor (beta chain) emerged from a study of T cells after yellow fever vaccination. TCRdb recomputed calls from the 5' RACE reads with MiXCR, one row per CDR3 protein. Among 620,000 or so distinct CDR3 sequences, over 9% were seen once, and the ten largest hold more than 13%. This CDR3 is 14 amino acids long. V was clipped by 7 bases and J by 6 bases, with 19 bases between them. Germline V CDR1 and CDR2: LNHDA, SQIVND (reference sequence). The rearrangement uses TRBV19 and TRBJ2-7; weak D call: TRBD1 (6 bases). Source: PBMCs, taken on the day of the yellow fever booster vaccination. This sequence was found in a young man who received the YFV17D yellow fever vaccine. The CDR3 DNA reads as TGTGCCAGTAAGGGGGAAGGGGACCTGGGCGAGCAGTACTTC. Translated: CASKGEGDLGEQYF.